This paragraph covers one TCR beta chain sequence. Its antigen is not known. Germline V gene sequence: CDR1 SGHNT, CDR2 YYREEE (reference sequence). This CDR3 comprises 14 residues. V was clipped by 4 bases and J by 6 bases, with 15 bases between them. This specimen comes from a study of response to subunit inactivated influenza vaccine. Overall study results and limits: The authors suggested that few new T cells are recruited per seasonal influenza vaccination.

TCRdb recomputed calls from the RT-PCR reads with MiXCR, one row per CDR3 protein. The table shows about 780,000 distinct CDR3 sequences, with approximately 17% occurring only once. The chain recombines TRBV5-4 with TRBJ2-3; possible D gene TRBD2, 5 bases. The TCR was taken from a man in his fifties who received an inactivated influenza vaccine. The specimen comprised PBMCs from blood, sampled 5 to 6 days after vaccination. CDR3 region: CASSPDAPGDTQYF. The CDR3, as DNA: TGTGCCAGCAGCCCGGACGCTCCGGGGGATACGCAGTATTTT.